The present T cell receptor beta chain was sequenced within a study of tumor-infiltrating lymphocytes in localized non-small cell lung cancer. Study as a whole: Several tumor histologies, both smoking statuses, and some post-neoadjuvant chemotherapy samples were included. From each patient, both tumor and uninvolved lung, non-adjacent to tumor, were sampled.

This CDR3 region has 16 residues. Germline CDR1 LNHNV, CDR2 YYDKDF (reference sequence). Trimming cost V 2 bases and J 2 bases; bases outside gene matches: 7. Clones were sequenced by immunoSEQ multiplex PCR, and TCRdb holds only the in-frame ones, with some missing. The data contain around 6,000 clones, roughly four fifths of them singletons. Study-level points and caveats: Tumors had more T cell infiltration than uninvolved lung, per TCRbeta sequencing and CD3 counts. Tumor T-cell fraction from TCR sequencing was not associated with recurrence-free survival (p = 0.61).

On this clone: The antigen remains unidentified.

This chain connects TRBV15 to TRBJ1-2; TRBD1 matches 8 bases. This sequence was found in a human donor with non-small cell lung cancer. Source material: lung tumor tissue. CDR3 DNA: TGTGCCACCAGCAGAATTGGGACAGGCCCCAACTATGGCTACACCTTC. Translated, it gives CATSRIGTGPNYGYTF.